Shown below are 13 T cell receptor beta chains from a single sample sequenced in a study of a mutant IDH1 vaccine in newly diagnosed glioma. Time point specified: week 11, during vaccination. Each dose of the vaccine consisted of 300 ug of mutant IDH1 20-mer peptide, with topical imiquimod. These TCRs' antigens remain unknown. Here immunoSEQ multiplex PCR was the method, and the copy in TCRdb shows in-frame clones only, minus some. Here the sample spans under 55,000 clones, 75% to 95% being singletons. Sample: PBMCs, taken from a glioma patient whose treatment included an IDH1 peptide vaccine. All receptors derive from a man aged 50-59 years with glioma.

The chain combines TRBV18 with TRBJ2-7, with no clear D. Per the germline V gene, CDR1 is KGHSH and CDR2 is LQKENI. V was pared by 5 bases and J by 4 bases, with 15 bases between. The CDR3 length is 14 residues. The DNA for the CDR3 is TGTGCCAGCTCAGGCCCACGTGGGAATTACGAGCAGTACTTC. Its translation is CASSGPRGNYEQYF.

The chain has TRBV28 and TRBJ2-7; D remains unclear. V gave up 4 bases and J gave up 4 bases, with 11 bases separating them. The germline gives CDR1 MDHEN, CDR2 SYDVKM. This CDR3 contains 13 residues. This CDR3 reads CASSSDQYYEQYF. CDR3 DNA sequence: TGTGCCAGCAGTTCGGACCAATATTACGAGCAGTACTTC.

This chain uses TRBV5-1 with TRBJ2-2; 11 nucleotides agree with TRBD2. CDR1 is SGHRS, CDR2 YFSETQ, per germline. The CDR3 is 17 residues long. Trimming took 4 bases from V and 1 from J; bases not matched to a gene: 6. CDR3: CASSAPTSGGNTGELFF. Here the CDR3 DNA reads TGCGCCAGCAGCGCACCTACTAGCGGGGGGAACACCGGGGAGCTGTTTTTT.

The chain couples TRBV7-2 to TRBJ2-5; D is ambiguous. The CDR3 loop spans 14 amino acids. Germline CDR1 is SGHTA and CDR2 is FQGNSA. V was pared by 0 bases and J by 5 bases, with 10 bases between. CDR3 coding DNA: TGTGCCAGCAGCTTAGCTGGGTTGAAGGAGACCCAGTACTTC. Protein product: CASSLAGLKETQYF.

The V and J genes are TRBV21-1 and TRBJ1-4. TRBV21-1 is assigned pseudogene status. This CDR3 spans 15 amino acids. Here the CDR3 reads CASSKSGATNEKLFF. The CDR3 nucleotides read TGTGCCAGCAGCAAAAGCGGCGCAACTAATGAAAAACTGTTTTTT.

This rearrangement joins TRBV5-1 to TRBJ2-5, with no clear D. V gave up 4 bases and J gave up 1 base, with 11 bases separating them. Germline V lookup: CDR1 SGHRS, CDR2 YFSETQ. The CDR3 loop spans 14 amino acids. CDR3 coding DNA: TGCGCCAGCAGCCATCCGATGGCCCAAGAGACCCAGTACTTC. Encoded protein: CASSHPMAQETQYF.

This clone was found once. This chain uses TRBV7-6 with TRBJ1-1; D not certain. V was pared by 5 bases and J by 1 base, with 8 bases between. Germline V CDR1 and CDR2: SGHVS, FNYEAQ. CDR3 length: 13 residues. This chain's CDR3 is CASSTQRNTEAFF. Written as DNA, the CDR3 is TGTGCCAGCAGCACACAGAGGAACACTGAAGCTTTCTTT.

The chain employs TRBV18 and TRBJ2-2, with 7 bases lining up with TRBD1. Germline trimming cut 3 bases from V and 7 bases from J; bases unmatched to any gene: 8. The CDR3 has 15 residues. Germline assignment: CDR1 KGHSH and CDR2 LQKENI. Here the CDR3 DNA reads TGTGCCAGCTCACCTCGGACAGGTGGACTCGGGGAGCTGTTTTTT. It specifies CASSPRTGGLGELFF.

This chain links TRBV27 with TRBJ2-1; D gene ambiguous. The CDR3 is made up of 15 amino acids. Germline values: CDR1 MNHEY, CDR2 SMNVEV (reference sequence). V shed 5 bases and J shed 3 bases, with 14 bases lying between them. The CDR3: CASSPRIFNYNEQFF. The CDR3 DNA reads TGTGCCAGCAGTCCCAGAATATTCAACTACAATGAGCAGTTCTTC.

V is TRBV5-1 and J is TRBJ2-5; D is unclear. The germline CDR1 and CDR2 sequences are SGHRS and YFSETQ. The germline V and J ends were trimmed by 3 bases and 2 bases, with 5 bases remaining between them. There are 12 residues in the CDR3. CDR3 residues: CASSSSQETQYF. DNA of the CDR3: TGCGCCAGCAGCTCATCACAAGAGACCCAGTACTTC.

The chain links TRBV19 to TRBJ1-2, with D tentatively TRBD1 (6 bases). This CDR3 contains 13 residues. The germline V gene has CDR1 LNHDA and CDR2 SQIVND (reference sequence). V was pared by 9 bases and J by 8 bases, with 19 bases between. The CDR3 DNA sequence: TGTGCCAGCCAGGACAGCCCTTCGCGGGGCTACACCTTC. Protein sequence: CASQDSPSRGYTF. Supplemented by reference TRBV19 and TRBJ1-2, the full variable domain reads DGGITQSPKYLFRKEGQNVTLSCEQNLNHDAMYWYRQDPGQGLRLIYYSQIVNDFQKGDIAEGYSVSREKKESFPLTVTSAQKNPTAFYLCASQDSPSRGYTFGSGTRLTVV.

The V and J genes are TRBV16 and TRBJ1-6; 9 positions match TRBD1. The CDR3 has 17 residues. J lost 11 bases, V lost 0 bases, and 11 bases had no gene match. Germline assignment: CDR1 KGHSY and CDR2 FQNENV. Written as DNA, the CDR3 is TGTGCCAGCAGCCAATCCCCCACAGGGGGCCGCAATGCACCCCTCCACTTT. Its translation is CASSQSPTGGRNAPLHF.

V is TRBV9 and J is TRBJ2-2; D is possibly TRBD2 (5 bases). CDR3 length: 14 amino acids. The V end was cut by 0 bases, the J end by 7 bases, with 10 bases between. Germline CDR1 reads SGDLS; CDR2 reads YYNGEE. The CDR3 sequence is CASSVAYRGGELFF. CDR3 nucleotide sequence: TGTGCCAGCAGCGTAGCTTACCGGGGCGGGGAGCTGTTTTTT. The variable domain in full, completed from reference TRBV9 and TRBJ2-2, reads DSGVTQTPKHLITATGQRVTLRCSPRSGDLSVYWYQQSLDQGLQFLIQYYNGEERAKGNILERFSAQQFPDLHSELNLSSLELGDSALYFCASSVAYRGGELFFGEGSRLTVL.